This TCR beta chain is drawn from a study of blood T cell repertoires in COVID-19. Assay: immunoSEQ multiplex PCR; the TCRdb copy retains only in-frame clones and omits some. The repertoire holds fewer than 150,000 clones, with roughly 84% as singletons. CDR1 GTSNPN and CDR2 SVGIG come from the germline V gene (reference sequence). Trimming left V 4 bases short and J 4 bases short, with 10 bases between. The CDR3 is made up of 12 amino acids. The TCR was taken from a man aged 50-60 years in a cohort exposed to, infected with or recovered from COVID-19 (not recorded which). The chain employs TRBV30 and TRBJ1-1, with D possibly TRBD1 on 6 matching bases. Sequencing was performed on PBMCs or T cells enriched from blood (not recorded which). In nucleotides, the CDR3 is TGTGCCTGGATTGCAGGGGTCACTGAAGCTTTCTTT. It codes for CAWIAGVTEAFF.